Listed here are 16 T cell receptor beta chains from one sample, sequenced in a study of T cells in Graves' hyperthyroidism and ophthalmopathy. There were TCR beta CDR3 regions amplified from RNA transcripts. During a first-round RT-PCR of the TCR CDR3, the HTBI primer set was used. TCRdb re-analysed the multiplex PCR reads in MiXCR, keeping a single row per CDR3 protein. The sample holds about half a million distinct CDR3 sequences, around 20% seen once. The material sequenced was blood. The receptors stem from a man between 18 and 35 years old with Graves' hyperthyroidism.

This clonotype was seen a handful of times. The rearrangement uses TRBV24-1 and TRBJ2-2; 8 bases fit TRBD1. Germline V lookup: CDR1 KGHDR, CDR2 SFDVKD. The length of the CDR3 is 16 residues. Germline trimming cut 9 bases from V and 0 bases from J; bases unmatched to any gene: 8. The DNA for the CDR3 is TGTGCCACCCTTCCCGCGGACAGGGCGAACACCGGGGAGCTGTTTTTT. Protein product: CATLPADRANTGELFF.

This clonotype was seen at least ten times. V usage is TRBV6-5 and J usage is TRBJ2-7; D is unresolved. V dropped 8 bases and J dropped 4 bases, with 9 bases sitting between them. The CDR3 extends over 11 amino acids. Germline-derived CDR1 and CDR2 are MNHEY and SVGAGI. The DNA for the CDR3 is TGTGCCAGCGAAGTTGCGTACGAGCAGTACTTC. Amino acids: CASEVAYEQYF.

This clonotype was counted many times. The CDR3 region is CASSRQGVETQYF. CDR3 coding DNA: TGTGCCAGCAGCCGACAGGGGGTTGAGACCCAGTACTTC. The rearrangement joins TRBV7-6 to TRBJ2-5; TRBD1 agrees at 9 bases. Unmatched junction bases numbered 3, after V lost 5 bases and J lost 5 bases. This CDR3 contains 13 residues. Per germline, CDR1 SGHVS and CDR2 FNYEAQ. Full variable domain (rest looked up from reference TRBV7-6 and TRBJ2-5): GAGVSQSPRYKVTKRGQDVALRCDPISGHVSLYWYRQALGQGPEFLTYFNYEAQQDKSGLPNDRFSAERPEGSISTLTIQRTEQRDSAMYRCASSRQGVETQYFGPGTRLLVL.

This clonotype appeared many times. This chain uses TRBV29-1 with TRBJ1-3; D call uncertain. The CDR3 sequence is 13 residues long. V shed 0 bases and J shed 4 bases, with 7 bases lying between them. The germline gives CDR1 SQVTM, CDR2 ANQGSEA. This chain's CDR3 is CSVEDPRGNTIYF. The CDR3 DNA sequence: TGCAGCGTTGAAGACCCCCGGGGAAACACCATATATTTT. The full variable domain, completed using reference TRBV29-1 and TRBJ1-3, is SAVISQKPSRDICQRGTSLTIQCQVDSQVTMMFWYRQQPGQSLTLIATANQGSEATYESGFVIDKFPISRPNLTFSTLTVSNMSPEDSSIYLCSVEDPRGNTIYFGEGSWLTVV.

The rearrangement joins TRBV19 to TRBJ1-1; no firm D call. Between the trimmed V and J ends, which lost 7 bases and 0 bases, there was a span of 12 bases. The CDR3 consists of 14 residues. Germline CDR1 LNHDA, CDR2 SQIVND (reference sequence). The DNA for the CDR3 is TGTGCCAGTAAGGTCAGCCTACTGAACACTGAAGCTTTCTTT. As protein: CASKVSLLNTEAFF.

Only a few counts were recorded for this clonotype. J is TRBJ2-7 and V is TRBV11-2; D call uncertain. The germline V gene encodes CDR1 SGHAT and CDR2 FQNNGV. The V end lost 0 bases, the J end lost 2 bases, and 8 bases lay between the germline ends. The CDR3 spans 14 residues. The CDR3 is CASSLDSKPYEQYF. The CDR3 DNA sequence: TGTGCCAGCAGCTTAGATAGTAAACCCTACGAGCAGTACTTC.

The chain links TRBV5-6 to TRBJ1-3, with D possibly matching TRBD1 (6 bases). Germline V gene lookup returns CDR1 SGHDT and CDR2 YYEEEE. The germline V and J ends were trimmed by 5 bases and 1 base, with 13 bases remaining between them. The CDR3 contains 15 residues. CDR3 loop: CASRQGRDSGNTIYF. CDR3 nucleotide sequence: TGTGCCAGCAGACAGGGCCGGGATTCTGGAAACACCATATATTTT.

The genes are TRBV9 and TRBJ1-1, with D hard to call. This CDR3 is 15 amino acids long. V was shortened by 4 bases and J by 1 base, with 14 bases between the two germline ends. CDR1 and CDR2 from the germline V gene are SGDLS and YYNGEE. CDR3 in amino acids: CASSPGGGSNTEAFF. The CDR3 coding sequence is TGTGCCAGCAGCCCCGGCGGAGGGTCGAACACTGAAGCTTTCTTT.

This clonotype was detected ten times or more. The chain employs TRBV24-1 and TRBJ1-5; 7 bases line up with TRBD1. The CDR3 sequence is 15 residues long. CDR1 is KGHDR, CDR2 SFDVKD, per germline. V lost 3 bases, J lost 3 bases, and 4 bases stayed unmatched. The CDR3 nucleotides read TGTGCCACCAGTGATCGCAGGGGGGACAATCAGCCCCAGCATTTT. It yields the protein CATSDRRGDNQPQHF.

This clonotype came up many times. V gene TRBV7-9 combines with J gene TRBJ2-7; tentatively, D is TRBD2 (6 bases). The V and J ends lost 2 bases and 2 bases respectively, with 7 bases between them. Germline CDR1 reads SEHNR; CDR2 reads FQNEAQ (reference sequence). There are 13 residues in the CDR3. CDR3 sequence: CASSLREAYEQYF. CDR3 DNA: TGTGCCAGCAGCTTAAGGGAGGCCTACGAGCAGTACTTC.

This CDR3 reads CASSLLGGATNGYTF. Here the CDR3 DNA reads TGTGCCAGCAGCCTGCTAGGGGGGGCCACGAATGGCTACACCTTC. The rearrangement uses TRBV7-9 and TRBJ1-2, with D perhaps matching TRBD1 (6 bases). V was pared by 5 bases and J by 6 bases, with 19 bases between. The germline CDR1 and CDR2 sequences are SEHNR and FQNEAQ (reference sequence). This CDR3 has 15 residues.

V usage is TRBV24-1 and J usage is TRBJ2-2; 8 nucleotides agree with TRBD2. V was pared by 5 bases and J by 7 bases, with 5 bases of the junction left unmatched. Germline lookup yields CDR1 KGHDR and CDR2 SFDVKD. The CDR3 spans 14 residues. CDR3 DNA: TGTGCCACCAGTGGACGGGGGGGCGTCGGGGAGCTGTTTTTT. This translates into CATSGRGGVGELFF.

Only a few counts were recorded for this clonotype. This chain joins TRBV6-5 and TRBJ2-5; 9 positions match TRBD1. Germline values: CDR1 MNHEY, CDR2 SVGAGI. Losses at the gene ends were 1 base for V and 5 bases for J; bases not matched to a gene: 2. The CDR3 extends over 14 amino acids. The CDR3 spells CASSYYRGPETQYF. The CDR3 nucleotides are TGTGCCAGCAGTTACTACAGGGGGCCTGAGACCCAGTACTTC.

As to this clonotype: Germline and junction disagree at one end, which may indicate a read error. The rearrangement uses TRBV6-5 and TRBJ2-7, with a possible D match to TRBD1 (6 bases). Germline V gene lookup returns CDR1 MNHEY and CDR2 SVGAGI. This CDR3 comprises 15 residues. CDR3 amino acids: CASSYFSVQGYDQYF. In nucleotides, the CDR3 is TGTGCCAGCAGTTACTTTTCGGTACAGGGCTACGATCAGTACTTC.

At least ten counts were recorded for this clonotype. The rearrangement uses TRBV11-3 and TRBJ2-7; 8 nucleotides match TRBD2. With V trimmed by 3 bases and J by 1 base, 5 bases remained unmatched. This CDR3 region has 15 residues. CDR1 SGHNT and CDR2 YENEEA come from the germline V gene. The CDR3 sequence is CASSFTGGPSYEQYF. The CDR3 DNA follows: TGTGCCAGCAGCTTCACGGGGGGGCCTTCCTACGAGCAGTACTTC.

Many counts were recorded for this clonotype. The chain joins TRBV6-1 to TRBJ2-7; no clear D gene. The CDR3 has 13 residues. The V gene's germline CDR1 is MNHNS and CDR2 SASEGT. Deletions cut 0 bases from V and 0 bases from J, with 3 bases between. CDR3 sequence (DNA): TGTGCCAGCAGTGAAGCAATCTCCTACGAGCAGTACTTC. Translating it yields CASSEAISYEQYF.